This TCR beta chain was sequenced during a study of control samples from healthy donors and cancer patients (dated by TCRdb to the early 2020s). The library came from the immunoSEQ multiplex PCR assay. What TCRdb holds here is the immuneACCESS table cut down to in-frame rearrangements. Part of the clones is not present; checked against another copy, under half of the missing clones reflect an unresolved V gene, and the others are unexplained. The sample table contains some 210,000 clones; only one count was recorded for over 80% of them. 1.8% of the sample comes from the top ten. As to this clone: There is no known antigen for this receptor. No base quality values were provided; no much bigger clone lies one nucleotide off.

Including the terminal cysteine and phenylalanine, the CDR3 comprises 14 residues. The entry retains the CDR3 DNA only, 42 bases that are in frame from base 1. CDR1 and CDR2, looked up from the germline V gene, are SGHTS and YDEGEE. V gives up 1 base and J gives up 0 bases, and the segment between their germline ends measures 6 bases. The sequence links TRBV5-8 to TRBJ2-3, with the D segment possibly TRBD1 or TRBD2, each aligning over 5 bases. Sequencing used blood. The TCR originated in a man aged 30 to 39 in good health. DNA sequence: TGTGCCAGCAGCTTGTGGGGGAGCACAGATACGCAGTATTTT. Translation gives CASSLWGSTDTQYF.